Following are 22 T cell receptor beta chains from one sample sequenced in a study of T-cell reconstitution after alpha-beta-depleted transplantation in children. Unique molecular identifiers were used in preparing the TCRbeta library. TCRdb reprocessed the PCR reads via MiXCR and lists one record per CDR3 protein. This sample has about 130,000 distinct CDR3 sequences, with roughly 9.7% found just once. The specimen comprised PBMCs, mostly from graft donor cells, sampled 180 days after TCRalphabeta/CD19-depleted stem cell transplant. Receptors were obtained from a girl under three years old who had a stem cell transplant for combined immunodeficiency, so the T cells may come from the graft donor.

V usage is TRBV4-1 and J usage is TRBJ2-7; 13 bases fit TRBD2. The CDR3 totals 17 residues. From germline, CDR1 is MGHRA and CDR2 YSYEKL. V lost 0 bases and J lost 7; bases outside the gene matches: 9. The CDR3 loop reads CASSQDWGLAGRLEQYF. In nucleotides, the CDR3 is TGCGCCAGCAGCCAAGATTGGGGACTAGCGGGGCGCCTGGAGCAGTACTTC.

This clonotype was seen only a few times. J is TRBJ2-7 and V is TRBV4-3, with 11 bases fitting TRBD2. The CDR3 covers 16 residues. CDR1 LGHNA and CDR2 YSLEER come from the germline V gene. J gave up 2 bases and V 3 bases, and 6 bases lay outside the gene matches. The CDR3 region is CASSHSIAGGPYEQYF. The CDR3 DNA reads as TGCGCCAGCAGCCACTCAATAGCGGGAGGGCCCTACGAGCAGTACTTC.

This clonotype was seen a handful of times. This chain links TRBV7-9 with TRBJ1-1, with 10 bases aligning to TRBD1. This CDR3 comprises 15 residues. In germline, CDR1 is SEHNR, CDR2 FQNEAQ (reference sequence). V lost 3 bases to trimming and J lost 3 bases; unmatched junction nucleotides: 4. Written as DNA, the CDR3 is TGTGCCAGCAGCTTGACAGGGGGCGCGCACACTGAAGCTTTCTTT. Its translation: CASSLTGGAHTEAFF. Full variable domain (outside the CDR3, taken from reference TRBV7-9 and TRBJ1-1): DTGVSQNPRHKITKRGQNVTFRCDPISEHNRLYWYRQTLGQGPEFLTYFQNEAQLEKSRLLSDRFSAERPKGSFSTLEIQRTEQGDSAMYLCASSLTGGAHTEAFFGQGTRLTVV.

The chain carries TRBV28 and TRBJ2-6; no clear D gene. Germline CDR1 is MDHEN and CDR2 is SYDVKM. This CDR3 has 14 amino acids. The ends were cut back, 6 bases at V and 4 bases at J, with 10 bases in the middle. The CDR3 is CASRGQSGANVLTF. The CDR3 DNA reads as TGTGCCAGCAGAGGGCAATCAGGGGCCAACGTCCTGACTTTC.

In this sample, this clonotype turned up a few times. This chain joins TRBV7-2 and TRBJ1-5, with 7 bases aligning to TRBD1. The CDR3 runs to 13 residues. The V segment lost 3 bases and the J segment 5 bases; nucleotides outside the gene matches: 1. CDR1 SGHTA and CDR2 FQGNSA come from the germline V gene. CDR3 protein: CASSFDRDQPQHF. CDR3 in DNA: TGTGCCAGCAGCTTCGACAGGGATCAGCCCCAGCATTTT.

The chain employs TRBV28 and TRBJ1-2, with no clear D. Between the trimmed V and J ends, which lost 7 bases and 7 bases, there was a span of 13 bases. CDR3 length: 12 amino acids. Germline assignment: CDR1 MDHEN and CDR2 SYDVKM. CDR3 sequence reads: CASMAGVGGYTF. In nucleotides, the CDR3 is TGTGCCAGCATGGCGGGAGTAGGTGGCTACACCTTC.

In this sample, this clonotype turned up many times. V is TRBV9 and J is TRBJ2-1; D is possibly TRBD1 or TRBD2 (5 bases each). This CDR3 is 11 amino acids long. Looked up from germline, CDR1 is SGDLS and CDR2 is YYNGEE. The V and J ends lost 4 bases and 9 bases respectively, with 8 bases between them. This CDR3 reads CASSTGTEQFF. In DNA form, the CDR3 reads TGTGCCAGCAGCACGGGGACTGAGCAGTTCTTC.

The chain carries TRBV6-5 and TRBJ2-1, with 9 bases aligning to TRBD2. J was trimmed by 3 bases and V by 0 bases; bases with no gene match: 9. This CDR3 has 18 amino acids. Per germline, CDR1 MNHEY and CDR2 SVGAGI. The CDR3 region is CASSYSWASGIRYNEQFF. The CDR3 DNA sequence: TGTGCCAGCAGTTACTCGTGGGCTAGCGGGATTCGCTACAATGAGCAGTTCTTC.

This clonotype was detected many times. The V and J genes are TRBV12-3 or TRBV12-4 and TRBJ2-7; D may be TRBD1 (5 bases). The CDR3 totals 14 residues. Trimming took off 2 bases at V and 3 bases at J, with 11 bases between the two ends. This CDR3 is CASSLFPGNYEQYF. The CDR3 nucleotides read TGTGCCAGCAGTTTATTCCCAGGGAACTACGAGCAGTACTTC.

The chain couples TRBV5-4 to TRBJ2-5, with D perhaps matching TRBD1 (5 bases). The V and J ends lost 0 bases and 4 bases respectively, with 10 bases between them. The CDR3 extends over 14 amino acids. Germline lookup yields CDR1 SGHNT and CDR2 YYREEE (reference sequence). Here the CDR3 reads CASSLVGPGETQYF. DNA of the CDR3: TGTGCCAGCAGCTTGGTGGGGCCAGGAGAGACCCAGTACTTC.

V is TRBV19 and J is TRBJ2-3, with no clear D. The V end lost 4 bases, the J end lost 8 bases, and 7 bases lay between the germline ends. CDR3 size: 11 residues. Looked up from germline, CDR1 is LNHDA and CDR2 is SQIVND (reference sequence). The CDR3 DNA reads TGTGCCAGTAGTAGTATGGTTACGCAGTATTTT. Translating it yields CASSSMVTQYF.

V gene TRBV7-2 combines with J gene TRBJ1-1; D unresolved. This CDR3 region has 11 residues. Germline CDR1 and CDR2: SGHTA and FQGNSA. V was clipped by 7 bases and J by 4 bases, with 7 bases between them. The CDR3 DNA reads TGTGCCAGCATCCAAAGCACTGAAGCTTTCTTT. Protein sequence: CASIQSTEAFF. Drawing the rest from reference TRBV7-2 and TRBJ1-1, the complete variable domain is GAGVSQSPSNKVTEKGKDVELRCDPISGHTALYWYRQSLGQGLEFLIYFQGNSAPDKSGLPSDRFSAERTGGSVSTLTIQRTQQEDSAVYLCASIQSTEAFFGQGTRLTVV.

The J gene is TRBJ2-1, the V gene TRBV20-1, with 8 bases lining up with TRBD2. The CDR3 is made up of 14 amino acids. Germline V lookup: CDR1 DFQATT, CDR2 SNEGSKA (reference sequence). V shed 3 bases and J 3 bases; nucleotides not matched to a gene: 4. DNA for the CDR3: TGCAGTGCTAGTGACCTAGCGGGCTACAATGAGCAGTTCTTC. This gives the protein CSASDLAGYNEQFF.

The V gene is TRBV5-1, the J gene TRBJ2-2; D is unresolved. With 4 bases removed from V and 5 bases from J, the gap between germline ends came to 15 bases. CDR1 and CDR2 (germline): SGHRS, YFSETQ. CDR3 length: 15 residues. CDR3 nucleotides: TGCGCCAGCAGCGCGTTGCCAGAACAAACCGGGGAGCTGTTTTTT. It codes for CASSALPEQTGELFF.

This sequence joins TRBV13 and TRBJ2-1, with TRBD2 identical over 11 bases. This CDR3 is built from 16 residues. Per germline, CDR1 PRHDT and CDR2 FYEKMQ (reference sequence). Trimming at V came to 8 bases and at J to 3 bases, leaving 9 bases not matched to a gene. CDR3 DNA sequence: TGTGCCAGCCATCTTCGACTAGCGGGACACTACAATGAGCAGTTCTTC. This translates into CASHLRLAGHYNEQFF.

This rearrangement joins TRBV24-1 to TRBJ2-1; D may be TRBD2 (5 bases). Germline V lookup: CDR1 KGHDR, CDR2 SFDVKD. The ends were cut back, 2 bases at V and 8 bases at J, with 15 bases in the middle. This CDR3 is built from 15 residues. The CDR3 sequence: CATSDSRGFVHEQFF. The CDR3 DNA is TGTGCCACCAGTGATTCCCGGGGATTTGTTCATGAGCAGTTCTTC.

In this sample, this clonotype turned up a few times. This CDR3 is CASSLGLSSSYNEQFF. CDR3 in DNA: TGTGCCAGCAGCCTCGGACTGTCGAGCTCCTACAATGAGCAGTTCTTC. V and J are TRBV5-6 and TRBJ2-1; possibly TRBD2 for D (5 bases). CDR1 is SGHDT, CDR2 YYEEEE, per germline. Between the trimmed V and J ends, which lost 4 bases and 0 bases, there was a span of 14 bases. This CDR3 has 16 amino acids.

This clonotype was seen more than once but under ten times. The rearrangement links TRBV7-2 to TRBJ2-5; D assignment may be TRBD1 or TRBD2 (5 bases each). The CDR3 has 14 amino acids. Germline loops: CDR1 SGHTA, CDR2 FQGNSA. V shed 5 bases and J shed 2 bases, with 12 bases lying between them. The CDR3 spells CASSPGPLQETQYF. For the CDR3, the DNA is TGTGCCAGCAGCCCGGGACCGCTACAAGAGACCCAGTACTTC.

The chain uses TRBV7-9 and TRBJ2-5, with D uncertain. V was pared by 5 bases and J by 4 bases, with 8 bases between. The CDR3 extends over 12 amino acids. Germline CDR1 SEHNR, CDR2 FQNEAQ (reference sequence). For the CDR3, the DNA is TGTGCCAGCAGCCACCCATCAGAGACCCAGTACTTC. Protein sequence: CASSHPSETQYF. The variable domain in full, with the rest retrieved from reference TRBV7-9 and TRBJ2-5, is DTGVSQNPRHKITKRGQNVTFRCDPISEHNRLYWYRQTLGQGPEFLTYFQNEAQLEKSRLLSDRFSAERPKGSFSTLEIQRTEQGDSAMYLCASSHPSETQYFGPGTRLLVL.

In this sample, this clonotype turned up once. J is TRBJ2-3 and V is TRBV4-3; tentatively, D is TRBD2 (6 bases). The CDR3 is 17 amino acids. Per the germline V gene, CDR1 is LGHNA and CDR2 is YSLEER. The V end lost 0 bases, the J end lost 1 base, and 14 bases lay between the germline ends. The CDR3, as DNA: TGCGCCAGCAGCCAAGATCGGGACGGGGGAGGCACAGATACGCAGTATTTT. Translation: CASSQDRDGGGTDTQYF.

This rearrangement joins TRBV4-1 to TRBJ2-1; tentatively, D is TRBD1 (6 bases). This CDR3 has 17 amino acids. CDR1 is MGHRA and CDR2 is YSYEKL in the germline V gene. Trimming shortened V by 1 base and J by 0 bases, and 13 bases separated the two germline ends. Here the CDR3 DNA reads TGCGCCAGCAGCCAAGGTAGGGGGTCAAGCTCCTACAATGAGCAGTTCTTC. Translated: CASSQGRGSSSYNEQFF.

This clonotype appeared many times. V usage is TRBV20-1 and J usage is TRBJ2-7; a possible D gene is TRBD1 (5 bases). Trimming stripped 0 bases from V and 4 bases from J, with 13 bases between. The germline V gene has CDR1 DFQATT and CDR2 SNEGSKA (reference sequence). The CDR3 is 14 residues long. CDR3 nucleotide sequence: TGCAGTGCTAGAGATAGGGCAGGGTTGTACGAGCAGTACTTC. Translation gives CSARDRAGLYEQYF.